Reported below is one TCR beta chain. The antigen is unknown. CDR3 length equals 13 residues. Losses at the gene ends were 10 bases for V and 6 bases for J; bases not matched to a gene: 7. Germline loops: CDR1 ENHRY, CDR2 SYGVKD. The sample comes from a study of shared clonotypes between healthy human individuals. General study findings and limits: The study drew on few donors, limiting represented genetic and exposure-history diversity.

Some clones are missing from TCRdb's copy, which holds only in-frame ones; the method was immunoSEQ multiplex PCR. The table includes 2,500,000 or so clones, approximately 90% detected once. Sequenced material: naive CD4+ T cells from PBMCs. Subset: CD45RA+ positively selected. The chain uses TRBV10-3 and TRBJ2-7; 12 bases match TRBD2. The source of this sequence is a man in his late teens or twenties in good health. Some clones in this sample may be carry-over from other donors' samples. DNA of the CDR3: TGTGCCACAAGGACTAGCGGGATATCCGAGCAGTACTTC. Translating it yields CATRTSGISEQYF.